The subject of this entry is one T cell receptor (beta chain). This specimen comes from a study of control samples from healthy donors and cancer patients. Using immunoSEQ multiplex PCR, the repertoire was profiled, and TCRdb retains in-frame clones only, with some absent. Of about 110,000 clones listed, around four fifths are singletons. The V gene end was trimmed by 5 bases and the J gene end by 5 bases; junction bases not matched to a gene: 13. Germline V gene data show CDR1 as SGHAT and CDR2 as FQDESV (reference sequence). The CDR3 totals 16 residues. The V call is TRBV11-1, the J call TRBJ1-1; TRBD1 matches 8 bases. The sequenced sample was blood. This receptor was identified in a woman aged 50 to 65 in good health. This CDR3 is CASSQRETGVGTEAFF. The CDR3 nucleotides are TGTGCCAGCAGCCAAAGAGAGACAGGGGTCGGAACTGAAGCTTTCTTT.